Below, 5 T cell receptor beta chains from the same sample are listed, as sequenced in a study of T cell responses to AZD1222 COVID-19 vaccine. Repertoires were generated with immunoSEQ multiplex PCR, while TCRdb's copy carries only in-frame clones and drops some. Of around 130,000 clones listed, 70% to 90% are singletons. The source material was peripheral blood, sampled on day 0 of AZD1222 vaccination. Receptors were obtained from an adult in good health.

This chain joins TRBV10-1 and TRBJ2-7; 12 nucleotides line up with TRBD2. The germline gives CDR1 WNHNN, CDR2 SYGVQD (reference sequence). The CDR3 totals 15 residues. The V gene end was trimmed by 5 bases and the J gene end by 4 bases; junction bases not matched to a gene: 6. CDR3 sequence: CASSTSGGSRYEQYF. The CDR3 nucleotides are TGCGCCAGCAGTACTAGCGGGGGGAGTAGGTACGAGCAGTACTTC.

J is TRBJ1-3 and V is TRBV7-2; tentatively, D is TRBD1 (5 bases). Germline CDR1 and CDR2: SGHTA and FQGNSA. Trimming shortened V by 5 bases and J by 0 bases, and 11 bases separated the two germline ends. This CDR3 has 15 amino acids. This CDR3 reads CASSLHQGSGNTIYF. CDR3 DNA: TGTGCCAGCAGCCTACATCAGGGCTCTGGAAACACCATATATTTT.

V is TRBV5-1 and J is TRBJ2-7; 8 nucleotides line up with TRBD2. Germline CDR1 and CDR2: SGHRS and YFSETQ. The CDR3 sequence is 15 residues long. The trim removed 0 bases at V and 6 bases at J, leaving 8 bases unmatched. The CDR3 coding sequence is TGCGCCAGCAGCTTGGGGCGGCGGGGGGTGCGCGAGCAGTACTTC. This encodes CASSLGRRGVREQYF. Combining the CDR3 with reference TRBV5-1 and TRBJ2-7 gives the whole variable domain KAGVTQTPRYLIKTRGQQVTLSCSPISGHRSVSWYQQTPGQGLQFLFEYFSETQRNKGNFPGRFSGRQFSNSRSEMNVSTLELGDSALYLCASSLGRRGVREQYFGPGTRLTVT.

The rearrangement links TRBV18 to TRBJ1-1; 7 bases match TRBD1. The CDR3 extends over 14 amino acids. Germline CDR1 is KGHSH and CDR2 is LQKENI. V lost 5 bases to trimming and J lost 4 bases; unmatched junction nucleotides: 7. The CDR3 DNA is TGTGCCAGCTCAGAGGTAACAGGGGTCACTGAAGCTTTCTTT. This gives the protein CASSEVTGVTEAFF.

The CDR3: CASTSDRGLGYTF. In DNA, the CDR3 is TGTGCCAGTACCTCGGACAGGGGGCTTGGCTACACCTTC. This chain joins TRBV12-3 or TRBV12-4 and TRBJ1-2; 11 bases fit TRBD1. Unmatched junction bases numbered 7, after V lost 9 bases and J lost 7 bases. The CDR3 runs 13 residues.